The 10 T cell receptor beta chains in this list originate from one sample, sequenced in a study of shared clonotypes between healthy human individuals. Method: immunoSEQ multiplex PCR; TCRdb's copy keeps in-frame clones and lacks some. The repertoire includes about 110,000 clones, roughly 70% of them detected once, and approximately 25% sits in the top ten. The source material was memory CD8+ T cells sorted from blood. Specified subset: CD45RO+ cells pooled with CCR7-negative TemRA cells. These receptors were collected from a woman in her 30s in good health.

In its sample, this clone was seen a few times. The chain is built from TRBV2 and TRBJ2-5; D may be TRBD1 or TRBD2 (5 bases each). The DNA matches TRBJ2-7 better at its end, which makes the J call doubtful. CDR3 length: 11 residues. Germline assignment: CDR1 SNHLY and CDR2 FYNNEI. The CDR3 region is CASKGTHEQYF. The CDR3 DNA reads as TGTGCCAGCAAAGGGACCCACGAGCAGTACTTC.

The rearrangement links TRBV18 to TRBJ2-2; unclear D gene. V lost 3 bases and J 4 bases, leaving 3 bases between the germline ends. There are 12 residues in the CDR3. CDR1 is KGHSH, CDR2 LQKENI, per germline. CDR3 loop: CASSPFTGELFF. CDR3 sequence (DNA): TGTGCCAGCTCACCTTTCACCGGGGAGCTGTTTTTT.

V usage is TRBV28 and J usage is TRBJ2-7, with TRBD1 matching over 8 bases. The J segment lost 5 bases and the V segment lost 5 bases, leaving 8 bases of the junction unmatched. This CDR3 has 14 amino acids. CDR1 MDHEN and CDR2 SYDVKM come from the germline V gene. The CDR3 nucleotides read TGTGCCAGCAGTAGACAGGGGAGCGGCAACGAGCAGTACTTC. Protein sequence: CASSRQGSGNEQYF. Supplemented by reference TRBV28 and TRBJ2-7, the full variable domain reads DVKVTQSSRYLVKRTGEKVFLECVQDMDHENMFWYRQDPGLGLRLIYFSYDVKMKEKGDIPEGYSVSREKKERFSLILESASTNQTSMYLCASSRQGSGNEQYFGPGTRLTVT.

The gene calls are TRBV6-6 and TRBJ1-5; 11 nucleotides align to TRBD1. The CDR3 contains 15 residues. The germline V gene has CDR1 MNHNY and CDR2 SVGAGI (reference sequence). Trimming took 2 bases from V and 4 from J; bases not matched to a gene: 1. In DNA form, the CDR3 reads TGTGCCAGCAGTTACGGGACAGGGGGGAATCAGCCCCAGCATTTT. This sequence encodes CASSYGTGGNQPQHF.

J is TRBJ2-7 and V is TRBV2; 12 nucleotides line up with TRBD2. This CDR3 comprises 15 residues. CDR1 and CDR2 (germline): SNHLY, FYNNEI. V lost 9 bases and J lost 4; bases outside the gene matches: 10. In DNA, the CDR3 is TGTGCCAGTTCCCTAGCGGGAGGGCTCGGGTACGAGCAGTACTTC. Protein: CASSLAGGLGYEQYF.

J is TRBJ2-1 and V is TRBV20-1; no clear D. Trimming cost V 4 bases and J 12 bases, with 13 bases left between them. The CDR3 totals 11 residues. The germline V gene encodes CDR1 DFQATT and CDR2 SNEGSKA (reference sequence). CDR3 in DNA: TGCAGTGCTAACGGGCCCACAGCGCAGTTCTTC. It is translated as CSANGPTAQFF.

This clone was counted at least ten times. The chain employs TRBV27 and TRBJ1-5, with D maybe TRBD1 (6 bases). The CDR3 covers 15 residues. The ends were cut back, 5 bases at V and 7 bases at J, with 18 bases in the middle. The germline gives CDR1 MNHEY, CDR2 SMNVEV (reference sequence). The CDR3 bases are TGTGCCAGCAGTCCCCAGGGGTGGGGGGAGCAGCCCCAGCATTTT. Protein sequence: CASSPQGWGEQPQHF.

This clone was recorded only once. A read error is the likely source, as a far larger clone sits one nucleotide away. Other DNA sequences in this specimen translate into the identical CDR3. The chain has TRBV4-1 and TRBJ2-7; D perhaps matches TRBD2 (6 bases). V lost 5 bases to trimming and J lost 0 bases, with 14 bases between them. Per germline, CDR1 MGHRA and CDR2 YSYEKL. The CDR3 runs 15 residues. The CDR3 spells CASSSRLEGSYEQYF. CDR3 nucleotides: TGCGCCAGCAGCTCCAGACTAGAAGGCTCCTACGAGCAGTACTTC.

The chain carries TRBV5-1 and TRBJ1-5; 7 nucleotides line up with TRBD1. Germline V gene lookup returns CDR1 SGHRS and CDR2 YFSETQ. V shed 1 base and J 7 bases; nucleotides not matched to a gene: 11. CDR3 size: 16 residues. The CDR3 protein is CASSLLQGIVRQPQHF. The CDR3 DNA reads as TGCGCCAGCAGCTTGTTACAGGGGATCGTCAGACAGCCCCAGCATTTT.

The chain uses TRBV6-1 and TRBJ1-3; TRBD1 matches 10 bases. This CDR3 spans 15 amino acids. Germline assignment: CDR1 MNHNS and CDR2 SASEGT. Trimming at V came to 5 bases and at J to 3 bases, leaving 4 bases not matched to a gene. The CDR3 reads CASSRQGAIGNTIYF. The CDR3 coding sequence is TGTGCCAGCAGTCGACAGGGGGCAATTGGAAACACCATATATTTT.